The subject of this entry is one T cell receptor beta chain. CDR3 length equals 15 residues. Germline V lookup: CDR1 MNHEY, CDR2 SVGEGT. V was trimmed by 6 bases and J by 3 bases, leaving 15 bases between them. The entry originates in a study of T cells in Graves' hyperthyroidism and ophthalmopathy. Study as a whole: Blood was drawn when the patient was first diagnosed and still untreated.

Graves' hyperthyroidism was deemed stable given no ophthalmopathy progression within 18 months. Diagnoses were made from clinical symptoms, serum measures (thyroxine and TRAb), thyroid ultrasound and orbital computed tomography. Researchers amplified the TCR beta CDR3 regions from RNA transcripts. A first-round RT-PCR of the TCR CDR3 used the HTBI primer set. TCRdb recomputed calls from the multiplex PCR reads with MiXCR, one row per CDR3 protein. This table holds 340,000 or so distinct CDR3 sequences, around a fifth found once. The receptor was derived from a woman between 50 and 59 years old with Graves' hyperthyroidism. This chain joins TRBV6-2 or TRBV6-3 and TRBJ1-5; D not resolved. The sequencing input was blood. This CDR3 reads CASSSGLAVNQPQHF. DNA of the CDR3: TGTGCCAGCAGCTCCGGACTGGCTGTCAATCAGCCCCAGCATTTT.